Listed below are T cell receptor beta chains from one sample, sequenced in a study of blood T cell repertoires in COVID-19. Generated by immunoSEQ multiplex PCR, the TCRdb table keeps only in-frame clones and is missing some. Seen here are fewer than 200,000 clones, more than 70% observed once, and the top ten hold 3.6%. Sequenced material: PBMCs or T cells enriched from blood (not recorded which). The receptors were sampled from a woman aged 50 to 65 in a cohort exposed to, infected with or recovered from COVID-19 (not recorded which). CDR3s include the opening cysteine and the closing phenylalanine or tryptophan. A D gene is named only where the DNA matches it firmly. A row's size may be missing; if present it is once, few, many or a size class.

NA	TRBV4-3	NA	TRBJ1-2	CASSQDRQGYPGGYTF	TGCGCCAGCAGCCAAGATAGGCAGGGGTACCCGGGGGGCTACACCTTC
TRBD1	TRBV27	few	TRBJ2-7	CASSWTGGPYEQYF	TGTGCCAGCAGTTGGACAGGGGGCCCCTACGAGCAGTACTTC
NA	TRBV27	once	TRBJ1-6	CASSRTVSVSPLHF	TGTGCCAGCAGCCGGACAGTCTCGGTTTCACCCCTCCACTTT
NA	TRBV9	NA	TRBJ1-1	CASSGRQSLNTEAFF	TGTGCCAGCAGCGGAAGACAGTCTCTGAACACTGAAGCTTTCTTT
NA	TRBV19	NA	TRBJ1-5	CASSTIRGNQPQHF	TGTGCCAGTAGTACGATCCGGGGGAATCAGCCCCAGCATTTT
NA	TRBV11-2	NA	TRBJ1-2	CASSSLTNYGYTF	TGTGCCAGCAGCTCCCTTACTAACTATGGCTACACCTTC
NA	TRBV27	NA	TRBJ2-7	CASSLARGGEQYF	TGTGCCAGCAGTTTGGCAAGGGGTGGGGAGCAGTACTTC
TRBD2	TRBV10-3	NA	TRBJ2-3	CAISEGLAGTTDTQYF	TGTGCCATCAGTGAGGGACTAGCGGGGACCACAGATACGCAGTATTTT
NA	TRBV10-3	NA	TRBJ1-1	CAINIEILNTEAFF	TGTGCCATCAATATTGAGATACTGAACACTGAAGCTTTCTTT
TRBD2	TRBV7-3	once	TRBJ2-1	CASSESGGPYNEQFF	TGTGCCAGCAGCGAGAGCGGGGGGCCCTACAATGAGCAGTTCTTC
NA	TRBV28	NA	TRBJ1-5	CASSTLRALYSNQPQHF	TGTGCCAGCAGTACTCTTAGAGCACTGTATAGCAATCAGCCCCAGCATTTT
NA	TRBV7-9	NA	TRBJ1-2	CASSFTGPEYGYTF	TGTGCCAGCAGCTTTACAGGGCCGGAGTATGGCTACACCTTC
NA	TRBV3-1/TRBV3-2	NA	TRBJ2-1	CASSQKPDGRGFF	TGTGCCAGCAGCCAAAAACCGGACGGACGGGGGTTCTTC
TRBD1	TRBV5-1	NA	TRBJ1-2	CASSFHRGDGYTF	TGCGCCAGCAGCTTTCACAGGGGGGATGGCTACACCTTC
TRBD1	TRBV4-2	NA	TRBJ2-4	CASSQEWGQEKNIQYF	TGTGCCAGCAGCCAAGAGTGGGGACAGGAGAAAAACATTCAGTACTTC
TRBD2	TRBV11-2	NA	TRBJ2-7	CASSVSGSYEQYF	TGTGCCAGCAGCGTTAGCGGGAGCTACGAGCAGTACTTC
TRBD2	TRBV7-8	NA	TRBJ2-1	CASSWPQTSGRGSEQFF	TGTGCCAGCAGCTGGCCCCAGACTAGCGGGAGAGGGAGTGAGCAGTTCTTC
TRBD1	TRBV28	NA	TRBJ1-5	CASRLQDRGRQPQHF	TGTGCCAGCAGACTACAGGACAGGGGGCGGCAGCCCCAGCATTTT
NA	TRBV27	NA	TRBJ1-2	CASSIGAGYNYGYTF	TGTGCCAGCAGTATAGGGGCAGGGTACAACTATGGCTACACCTTC
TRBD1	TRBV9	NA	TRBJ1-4	CASSPRTGEGEKLFF	TGTGCCAGCAGCCCACGGACAGGGGAGGGGGAAAAACTGTTTTTT
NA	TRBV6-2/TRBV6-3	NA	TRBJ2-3	CASSYSSGTDTQYF	TGTGCCAGCAGTTACTCTTCTGGCACAGATACGCAGTATTTT
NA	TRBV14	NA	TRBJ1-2	CASSPGQPNYGYTF	TGTGCCAGCAGCCCCGGACAGCCTAACTATGGCTACACCTTC
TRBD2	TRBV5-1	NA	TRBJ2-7	CASSLDSGRNGEQYF	TGCGCCAGCAGCTTGGATAGCGGGAGGAACGGGGAGCAGTACTTC
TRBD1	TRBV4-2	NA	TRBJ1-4	CASSLGQDATNEKLFF	TGTGCCAGCAGCCTAGGACAGGATGCAACTAATGAAAAACTGTTTTTT
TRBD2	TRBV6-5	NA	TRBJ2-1	CASSYARTSGRSEQFF	TGTGCCAGCAGTTACGCGAGGACTAGCGGGAGGTCTGAGCAGTTCTTC
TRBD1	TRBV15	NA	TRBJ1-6	CATSNDRAGSPLHF	TGTGCCACCAGCAACGACAGGGCGGGTTCACCCCTCCACTTT
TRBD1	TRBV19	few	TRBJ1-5	CASSDRGYQPQHF	TGTGCCAGTTCGGACAGGGGTTACCAGCCCCAGCATTTT
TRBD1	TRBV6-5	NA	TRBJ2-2	CASRIGTGNTGELFF	TGTGCCAGCAGGATCGGGACAGGGAACACCGGGGAGCTGTTTTTT
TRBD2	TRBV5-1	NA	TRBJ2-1	CASRTSGDYNEQFF	TGCGCCAGCAGGACTAGCGGAGACTACAATGAGCAGTTCTTC
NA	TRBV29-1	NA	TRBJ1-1	CSASGGGLDTEAFF	TGCAGCGCATCCGGGGGGGGGCTGGACACTGAAGCTTTCTTT
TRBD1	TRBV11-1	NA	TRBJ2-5	CASSLAPGQGAGTQYF	TGTGCCAGCAGCTTAGCGCCGGGACAGGGGGCCGGGACCCAGTACTTC
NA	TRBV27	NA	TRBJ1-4	CASSFTWREKLFF	TGTGCCAGCAGTTTTACCTGGAGGGAAAAACTGTTTTTT
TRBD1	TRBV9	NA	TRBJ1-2	CASRTTGDYGYTF	TGTGCCAGCAGGACTACAGGGGACTATGGCTACACCTTC
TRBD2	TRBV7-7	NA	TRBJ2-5	CASSSDLGLAVQETQYF	TGTGCTAGCAGCTCTGACCTAGGACTAGCGGTACAAGAGACCCAGTACTTC
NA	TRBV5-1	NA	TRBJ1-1	CASTPWGGNTEAFF	TGCGCCAGCACCCCGTGGGGGGGGAACACTGAAGCTTTCTTT
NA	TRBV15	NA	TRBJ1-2	CATSRDNVYGYTF	TGTGCCACCAGCAGAGATAATGTCTATGGCTACACCTTC
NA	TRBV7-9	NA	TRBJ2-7	CASSSLPGQTLLRSEQYF	TGTGCCAGCAGCTCCCTCCCGGGACAAACGCTGCTACGCAGCGAGCAGTACTTC
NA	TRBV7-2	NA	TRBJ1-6	CASSPVSRPLHF	TGTGCCAGCAGCCCGGTCTCGAGGCCCCTCCACTTT
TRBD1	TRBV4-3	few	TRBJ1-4	CASSQTLQGMGTNEKLFF	TGCGCCAGCAGCCAAACTCTACAGGGGATGGGAACTAATGAAAAACTGTTTTTT
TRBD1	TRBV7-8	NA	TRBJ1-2	CASSLPRNRTGERRGEGFYGYTF	TGTGCCAGCAGCCTACCACGAAACCGGACAGGGGAGAGAAGGGGAGAGGGTTTCTATGGCTACACCTTC
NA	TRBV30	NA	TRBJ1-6	CAWVLGGGNSPLHF	TGTGCCTGGGTCCTTGGGGGCGGTAATTCACCCCTCCACTTT
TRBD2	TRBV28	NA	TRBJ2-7	CASSLSPSGGGQYF	TGTGCCAGCAGTTTATCGCCTAGCGGGGGGGGTCAGTACTTC
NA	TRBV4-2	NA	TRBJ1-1	CASSQDLRQDTEAFF	TGTGCCAGCAGCCAAGATTTGCGACAGGACACTGAAGCTTTCTTT
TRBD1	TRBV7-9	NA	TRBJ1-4	CASSYTQGANEKLFF	TGTGCCAGCAGCTACACTCAGGGGGCTAATGAAAAACTGTTTTTT
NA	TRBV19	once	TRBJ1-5	CASSAQELYQPQHF	TGTGCCAGTAGTGCACAGGAGTTATATCAGCCCCAGCATTTT
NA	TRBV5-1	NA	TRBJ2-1	CASGGERPYNEQFF	TGCGCCAGCGGAGGTGAGCGGCCCTACAATGAGCAGTTCTTC
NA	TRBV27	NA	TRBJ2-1	CASSFSTLTSYNEQFF	TGTGCCAGCAGTTTCTCGACTTTGACCTCCTACAATGAGCAGTTCTTC
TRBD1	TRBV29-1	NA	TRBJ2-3	CSADRGATDTQYF	TGCAGCGCAGACAGGGGCGCAACAGATACGCAGTATTTT
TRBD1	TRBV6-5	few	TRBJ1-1	CASRTGGSPSEAFF	TGTGCCAGCAGGACAGGGGGCTCCCCCAGTGAAGCTTTCTTT
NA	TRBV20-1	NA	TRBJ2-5	CSASAGSKQTQYF	TGCAGTGCTAGTGCCGGGAGTAAACAGACCCAGTACTTC
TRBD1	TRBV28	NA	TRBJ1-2	CASQTYRQGWYGYTF	TGTGCCAGCCAGACATACAGACAGGGATGGTATGGCTACACCTTC